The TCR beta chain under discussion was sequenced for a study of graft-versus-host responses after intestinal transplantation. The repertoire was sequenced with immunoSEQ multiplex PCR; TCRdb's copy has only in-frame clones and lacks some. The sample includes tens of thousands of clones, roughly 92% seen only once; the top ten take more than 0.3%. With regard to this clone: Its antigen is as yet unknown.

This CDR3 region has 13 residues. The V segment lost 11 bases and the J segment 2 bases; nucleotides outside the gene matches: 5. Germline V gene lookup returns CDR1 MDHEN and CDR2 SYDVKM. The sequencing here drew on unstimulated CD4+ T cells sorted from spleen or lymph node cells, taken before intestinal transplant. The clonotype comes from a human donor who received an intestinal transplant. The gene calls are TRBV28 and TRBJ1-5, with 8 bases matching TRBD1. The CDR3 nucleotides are TGTGCCGGACAGGGACTGGGCAATCAGCCCCAGCATTTT. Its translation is CAGQGLGNQPQHF.